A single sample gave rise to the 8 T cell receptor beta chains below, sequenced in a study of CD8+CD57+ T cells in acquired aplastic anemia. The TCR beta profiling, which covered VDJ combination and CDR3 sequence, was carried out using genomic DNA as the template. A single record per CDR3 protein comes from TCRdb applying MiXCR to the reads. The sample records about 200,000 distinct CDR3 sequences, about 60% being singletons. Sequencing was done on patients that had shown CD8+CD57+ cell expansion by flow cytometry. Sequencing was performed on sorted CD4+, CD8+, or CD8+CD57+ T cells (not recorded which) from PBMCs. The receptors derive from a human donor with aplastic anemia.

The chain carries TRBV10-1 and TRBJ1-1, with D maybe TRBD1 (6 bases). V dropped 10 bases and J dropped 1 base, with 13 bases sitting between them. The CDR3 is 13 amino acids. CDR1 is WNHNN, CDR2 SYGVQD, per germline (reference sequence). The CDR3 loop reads CATRWGPNTEAFF. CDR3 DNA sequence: TGCGCCACCCGATGGGGGCCGAACACTGAAGCTTTCTTT.

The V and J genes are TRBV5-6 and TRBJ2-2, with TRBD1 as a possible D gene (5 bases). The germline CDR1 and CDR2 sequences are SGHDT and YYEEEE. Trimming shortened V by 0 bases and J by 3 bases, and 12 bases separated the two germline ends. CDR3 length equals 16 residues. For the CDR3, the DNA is TGTGCCAGCAGCTTGGATGTTGCAGGGTACACCGGGGAGCTGTTTTTT. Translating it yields CASSLDVAGYTGELFF.

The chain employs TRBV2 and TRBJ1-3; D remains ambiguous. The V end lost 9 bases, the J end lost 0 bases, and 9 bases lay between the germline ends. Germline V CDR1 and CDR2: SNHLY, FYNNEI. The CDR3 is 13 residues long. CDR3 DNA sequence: TGTGCCAGTGGACGGAACTCTGGAAACACCATATATTTT. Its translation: CASGRNSGNTIYF.

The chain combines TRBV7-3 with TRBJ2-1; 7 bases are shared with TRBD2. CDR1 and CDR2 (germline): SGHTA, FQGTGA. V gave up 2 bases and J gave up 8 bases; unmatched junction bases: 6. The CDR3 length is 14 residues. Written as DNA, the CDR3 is TGTGCCAGCAGCTTAGATGGGACTATCGATGAGCAGTTCTTC. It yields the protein CASSLDGTIDEQFF.

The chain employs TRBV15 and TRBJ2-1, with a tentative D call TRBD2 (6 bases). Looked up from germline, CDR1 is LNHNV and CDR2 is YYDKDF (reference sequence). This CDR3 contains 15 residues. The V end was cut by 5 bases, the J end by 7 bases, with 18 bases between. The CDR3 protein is CATSAPPAGINEQFF. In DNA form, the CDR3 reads TGTGCCACCAGCGCCCCCCCGGCGGGGATTAATGAGCAGTTCTTC.

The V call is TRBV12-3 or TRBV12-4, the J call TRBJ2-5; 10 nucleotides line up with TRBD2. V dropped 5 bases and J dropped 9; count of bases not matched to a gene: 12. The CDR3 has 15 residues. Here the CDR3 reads CASSLGTSAIPAQYF. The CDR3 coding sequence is TGTGCCAGCAGTCTCGGGACTAGCGCCATTCCCGCCCAGTACTTC.

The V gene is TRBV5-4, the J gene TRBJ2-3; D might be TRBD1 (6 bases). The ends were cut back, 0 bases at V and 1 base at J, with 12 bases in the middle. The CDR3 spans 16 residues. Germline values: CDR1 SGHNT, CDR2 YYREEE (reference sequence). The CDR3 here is CASSLGHRAGTDTQYF. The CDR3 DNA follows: TGTGCCAGCAGCTTGGGCCACAGGGCAGGCACAGATACGCAGTATTTT.

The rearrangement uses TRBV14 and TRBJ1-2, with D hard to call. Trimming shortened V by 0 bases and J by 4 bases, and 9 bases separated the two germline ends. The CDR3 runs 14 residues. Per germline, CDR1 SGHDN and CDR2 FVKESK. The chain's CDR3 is CASSQENRLYGYTF. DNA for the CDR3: TGTGCCAGCAGCCAAGAAAATCGCCTCTATGGCTACACCTTC.